This note documents a single T cell receptor beta chain sequence. Its antigen is as yet unknown. The PCR ran on 60 Vbeta and 13 Jbeta primers. The data were produced by immunoSEQ multiplex PCR, yet TCRdb's version contains in-frame clones alone and is incomplete. The sample shows over 80,000 clones, around 80% of them seen only once. The sample is drawn from a study of cytomegalovirus exposure and HLA in healthy donors. There are 13 residues in the CDR3. The V end was cut by 3 bases, the J end by 6 bases, with 11 bases between. Study results and caveats: After further analysis at a later stage, under 20,000 TCR beta sequences were associated with HLA alleles at 0.05 false discovery rate. Reports indicate that TCR beta sequences accurately predicted the HLA-A and HLA-B alleles of most subjects.

The origin of this receptor is a man between 60 and 70 years old in good health and CMV-seropositive. The V gene is TRBV23-1, the J gene TRBJ1-2; TRBD1 might be the D (5 bases). TRBV23-1 is an open reading frame whose function is uncertain. Sequencing used PBMCs. This CDR3 is CASSHPRAHGYTF. The DNA of the CDR3 is TGCGCCAGCAGTCACCCCAGGGCCCATGGCTACACCTTC.